The entry that follows covers one T cell receptor (beta chain) sequence. Its antigen remains undetermined. Per-base quality was not reported, and no clone a single base away is much larger than it. The data belong to a study of beta chain features in type 1 diabetes (dated 2018 in TCRdb). Regarding the research as a whole: Mean age, gender distribution, total cell number and subset yield did not differ between patients and healthy donors. A total of approximately 100 million sorted cells were examined across all samples, and the number of cells per subset was strongly correlated with RNA yield. In the study, recently diagnosed type 1 diabetes patients and matched healthy donors were compared on the TCRB repertoires of their sorted circulating CD4+ T cell subsets. Regulatory and stem cell-like memory subsets were isolated from only 8 patients and about eight healthy donors, whereas naive and central memory subsets came from all 30 or so donors. Results and caveats for the whole study, not just this receptor: Because small numbers of individuals were included in the HLA sub-analyses, any influence of HLA type on TCRB rearrangement was left unresolved. Type 1 diabetes patients showed a moderate but significant shortening of TCRB CDR3 length in all four CD4+ subsets. Because cDNA rather than genomic DNA was sequenced, highly expressing activated cells could have been over-represented, although no difference in activation and CD3 levels was found between groups. PCR may preferentially amplify shorter templates, but because patient and control samples were amplified and corrected together, any resulting skew would affect both groups equally. At VDJ recombination sites, patients with type 1 diabetes made fewer insertions and deleted more nucleotides, a pattern implying thymic rearrangement abnormalities. The naive, central memory and regulatory TCRB repertoires appeared to resemble one another more closely among patients than among healthy donors.

Each donor gave one peripheral blood draw, about 110 mL on average, collected into heparinised tubes. Using a panel that included CD45RO, CCR7, CD25, CD127, CD95 and CD27, naive, central memory, regulatory and stem cell-like memory CD4+ T cells were sorted on a BD FACSAria II. Purity was above 98% for every sorted population. PBMCs were isolated right away by Lymphoprep density gradient centrifugation and were stained directly, without culture. So that batch effects would be minimized, each experiment stained and sorted samples in pairs, pairing one healthy donor with one patient. The entire amount of isolated RNA was reverse transcribed using the High Capacity cDNA Reverse Transcription Kit, so the sequenced TCRB transcripts were expressed ones. Naive, central memory and regulatory T cell samples underwent deep immunoSEQ sequencing, averaging roughly 3.4 million total reads per sample. Sorted cells were lysed in RLT buffer and RNA was extracted with DNase-treated RNeasy Micro or Mini kits, depending on cell number. To prevent cross-contamination, every cell subset was processed on its own, while patient and healthy donor samples were processed together. Using the immunoSEQ multiplex PCR, TCRB sequences were amplified from cDNA into 87-bp fragments spanning the CDR3 region. Sequencing of the amplicons was performed on the Illumina HiSeq platform. The authors' pipeline ran thus. Synthetic template baselines were used to correct PCR bias computationally, reads within Hamming distance 2 were collapsed together, and singletons that could not be merged were discarded. Reads were aligned against IMGT so that V, D and J genes, CDR3 length and insertions or deletions at six rearrangement sites could be assigned. Within each subset, clonotype counts were normalized to sorted cell number, and only after that were true diversity and Gini coefficients computed with the tcR R package. The overlap coefficient, calculated on TCRB nucleotide sequences, was used to quantify repertoire sharing. As a proxy for the pre-selection repertoire, out-of-frame TCRB sequences from naive cells were analyzed. What TCRdb holds here is the immuneACCESS table cut down to in-frame rearrangements. Part of the clones is not present; checked against another copy, under half of the missing clones reflect an unresolved V gene, and the others are unexplained. For V, J and clone size, that table is used; D and trimming come from the DNA. For this sample there are about 280,000 clones; about 15% appear just once. 0.015% to 0.017% of the sample is in the top ten clones.

CDR1 SEHNR and CDR2 FQNEAQ are derived from the germline V gene (reference sequence). The CDR3 has 15 amino acids, counting the end cysteine and phenylalanine. Only the CDR3 DNA stays, 45 bases, in frame from base 1. Between the V and J ends, shortened by 2 bases and 6 bases respectively, the junction contains 15 bases. This chain joins TRBV7-9 to TRBJ2-3, with TRBD2 tentatively as D gene (5 bases match). Sequenced: naive CD4+ T cells from blood. Reading the label with the study, this specimen's cell subset or site is: true naive CD4+ T cells. This receptor was identified in a man between 18 and 29 years old with type 1 diabetes. The CDR3 reads CASSLRTTGWDTQYF. The nucleotide sequence reads as follows: TGTGCCAGCAGCTTACGGACGACGGGGTGGGATACGCAGTATTTT.